By share, the clone carrying this T cell receptor (beta chain) ranks as medium-sized. Antigen: not known. This entry is derived from a study of CD8 T cells in ankylosing spondylitis. General study findings and limits: A TCR beta motif of several highly homologous variants appeared characteristic of ankylosing spondylitis blood. Relatively scarce in peripheral blood, disease-linked clones were CD8+.

TCRdb re-called the 5' RACE reads with MiXCR, one entry per CDR3 protein. The table has tens of thousands of distinct CDR3 sequences, around 10% seen once; the top ten hold 1.1% to 1.5%. This CDR3 has 15 residues. Germline V CDR1 and CDR2: DFQATT, SNEGSKA (reference sequence). After removal of 3 bases from V and 2 bases from J, the junction contained 6 bases not matched to a gene. What was sequenced was blood, either unsorted or a sorted T cell fraction (not recorded which). The sequence derives from a male donor with ankylosing spondylitis or in good health (not recorded which). The rearrangement uses TRBV20-1 and TRBJ2-3; TRBD1 aligns across 9 bases. The CDR3 sequence: CSASGTGSLTDTQYF. CDR3 nucleotides: TGCAGTGCTAGTGGGACAGGGTCCCTCACAGATACGCAGTATTTT.